One and the same sample provided the 21 T cell receptor beta chains below, sequenced in a study of cytomegalovirus exposure and HLA in healthy donors. Both 60 Vbeta primers and 13 Jbeta primers went into the PCR. The protocol was immunoSEQ multiplex PCR, while the TCRdb copy is restricted to in-frame clones and leaves out a portion. This table has 150,000 to 250,000 clones, around 80% appearing once. The specimen was PBMCs. The receptor set was obtained from a man aged 30-40 years in good health and CMV-seronegative.

In regard to this clone: Mismatch with germline at one junction end may stem from a read error. This sample includes further DNA sequences coding for the same CDR3. V gene TRBV27 combines with J gene TRBJ1-2; possibly TRBD1 for D (5 bases). This CDR3 has 13 residues. Germline CDR1 and CDR2: MNHEY and SMNVEV (reference sequence). CDR3 sequence (DNA): TGTGCCAGCAGTTCGGCGGGGGGGTATGGTTACACCTTC. Translated, it gives CASSSAGGYGYTF.

This sequence joins TRBV19 and TRBJ2-4; 9 bases are a match to TRBD2. This CDR3 has 17 residues. J was trimmed by 7 bases and V by 3 bases; bases with no gene match: 13. CDR1 and CDR2 (germline): LNHDA, SQIVND (reference sequence). The CDR3 is CASSISAGGPIVNIQYF. The CDR3, as DNA: TGTGCCAGTAGTATTTCGGCGGGAGGGCCGATTGTCAACATTCAGTACTTC.

This chain uses TRBV29-1 with TRBJ1-1; tentatively, D is TRBD1 (6 bases). The germline V gene encodes CDR1 SQVTM and CDR2 ANQGSEA. The CDR3 consists of 11 residues. Trimming took 7 bases from V and 4 from J, leaving 10 bases between them. CDR3 bases: TGCAGCGGGGGACAAACCACTGAAGCTTTCTTT. Translated, it gives CSGGQTTEAFF.

The rearrangement uses TRBV2 and TRBJ2-1, with D maybe TRBD2 (6 bases). Germline V lookup: CDR1 SNHLY, CDR2 FYNNEI. The CDR3 runs 14 residues. Trimming removed 7 bases at V and 1 base at J, with 11 bases between. The CDR3 bases are TGTGCCAGCACTCGGGAGTCGTCCTACAATGAGCAGTTCTTC. Translated: CASTRESSYNEQFF.

The rearrangement links TRBV5-1 to TRBJ2-2; weak D call: TRBD2 (6 bases). Trimming stripped 6 bases from V and 1 base from J, with 13 bases between. The CDR3 length is 15 residues. Germline loops: CDR1 SGHRS, CDR2 YFSETQ. As DNA, the CDR3 is TGCGCCAGCACCCTCACCGGGGGGAACACCGGGGAGCTGTTTTTT. Encoded protein: CASTLTGGNTGELFF.

This sequence joins TRBV13 and TRBJ2-6, with unresolved D. The CDR3 is made up of 13 amino acids. The germline V gene encodes CDR1 PRHDT and CDR2 FYEKMQ (reference sequence). V lost 6 bases and J 4 bases, leaving 7 bases between the germline ends. The CDR3 DNA follows: TGTGCCAGCAGTCAATCCGGGGCCAACGTCCTGACTTTC. Translation gives CASSQSGANVLTF.

V is TRBV5-1 and J is TRBJ2-1, with a tentative D call TRBD1 (5 bases). Looked up from germline, CDR1 is SGHRS and CDR2 is YFSETQ. CDR3 size: 17 residues. V lost 4 bases and J 0 bases, leaving 17 bases between the germline ends. The CDR3 sequence: CASSERETESSYNEQFF. In DNA form, the CDR3 reads TGCGCCAGCAGCGAACGAGAGACAGAGAGCTCCTACAATGAGCAGTTCTTC.

V usage is TRBV29-1 and J usage is TRBJ1-5; maybe TRBD1 (6 bases). The germline V and J ends were trimmed by 7 bases and 4 bases, with 11 bases remaining between them. Germline V gene sequence: CDR1 SQVTM, CDR2 ANQGSEA. This CDR3 is 12 amino acids long. The CDR3 region is CSAGQFNQPQHF. For the CDR3, the DNA is TGCAGCGCTGGACAGTTTAATCAGCCCCAGCATTTT.

The CDR3 here is CATLPGLKPNSPLHF. The CDR3 DNA is TGTGCCACCCTTCCCGGTCTCAAACCCAATTCACCCCTCCACTTT. The chain has TRBV28 and TRBJ1-6; D is unresolved. V was clipped by 10 bases and J by 7 bases, with 20 bases between them. Germline V gene data show CDR1 as MDHEN and CDR2 as SYDVKM. There are 15 residues in the CDR3.

The chain recombines TRBV9 with TRBJ1-3; D might be TRBD1 (6 bases). V dropped 0 bases and J dropped 0 bases, with 13 bases sitting between them. Looked up from germline, CDR1 is SGDLS and CDR2 is YYNGEE. The CDR3 runs 17 residues. The CDR3 reads CASSVDSGAASGNTIYF. DNA for the CDR3: TGTGCCAGCAGCGTAGACTCAGGGGCCGCCTCTGGAAACACCATATATTTT.

This clone was observed once. The chain recombines TRBV19 with TRBJ1-1, with D perhaps TRBD1 (5 bases). The ends were cut back, 1 base at V and 1 base at J, with 13 bases in the middle. Per germline, CDR1 LNHDA and CDR2 SQIVND (reference sequence). The CDR3 totals 16 residues. CDR3 residues: CASSIGRGRENTEAFF. The CDR3 nucleotides read TGTGCCAGTAGTATAGGAAGGGGCCGAGAGAACACTGAAGCTTTCTTT.

The chain couples TRBV7-8 to TRBJ2-7, with D perhaps matching TRBD1 (6 bases). CDR1 and CDR2 (germline): SGHVS, FQNEAQ. The CDR3 spans 15 residues. The V and J ends lost 2 bases and 4 bases respectively, with 15 bases between them. This CDR3 is CASSLLQGRNYEQYF. As DNA, the CDR3 is TGTGCCAGCAGCTTATTACAGGGAAGGAATTACGAGCAGTACTTC.

The chain recombines TRBV14 with TRBJ1-6; 11 bases match TRBD1. Germline V gene lookup returns CDR1 SGHDN and CDR2 FVKESK. CDR3 size: 15 residues. V lost 6 bases to trimming and J lost 6 bases; unmatched junction nucleotides: 4. CDR3 residues: CASSPGQGVNSPLHF. CDR3 DNA: TGTGCCAGCAGTCCGGGACAGGGGGTTAATTCACCCCTCCACTTT.

This clone was detected a few times. CDR3 sequence: CAISEGGIAGGTSGANVLTF. The CDR3 DNA reads TGTGCCATCAGTGAAGGGGGAATAGCGGGGGGTACGTCTGGGGCCAACGTCCTGACTTTC. The chain joins TRBV10-3 to TRBJ2-6; 10 nucleotides line up with TRBD2. V dropped 3 bases and J dropped 1; count of bases not matched to a gene: 12. Germline CDR1 is ENHRY and CDR2 is SYGVKD. This CDR3 spans 20 amino acids.

The chain carries TRBV4-1 and TRBJ2-7, with 10 bases identical to TRBD2. The germline gives CDR1 MGHRA, CDR2 YSYEKL. This CDR3 has 15 residues. V dropped 3 bases and J dropped 4; count of bases not matched to a gene: 6. In DNA form, the CDR3 reads TGCGCCAGCAGCCAGGGGACTAGCGTCTTTTACGAGCAGTACTTC. Its protein is CASSQGTSVFYEQYF.

The rearrangement uses TRBV4-1 and TRBJ2-1; D is uncertain. The CDR3 extends over 12 amino acids. Trimming shortened V by 3 bases and J by 8 bases, and 8 bases separated the two germline ends. Germline values: CDR1 MGHRA, CDR2 YSYEKL. For the CDR3, the DNA is TGCGCCAGCAGCCAGCCGACTGATGAGCAGTTCTTC. It specifies CASSQPTDEQFF.

This sequence joins TRBV7-6 and TRBJ2-3; 10 bases are shared with TRBD2. The CDR3 loop spans 18 amino acids. The J segment lost 0 bases and the V segment lost 2 bases, leaving 8 bases of the junction unmatched. CDR1 is SGHVS, CDR2 FNYEAQ, per germline. The CDR3 sequence: CASSLLRLAGTSTDTQYF. In DNA form, the CDR3 reads TGTGCCAGCAGCTTACTTCGACTAGCGGGTACTAGCACAGATACGCAGTATTTT.

CDR3 in amino acids: CASSLGFRPSGIEAFF. The CDR3 DNA is TGTGCCAGCAGCTTGGGATTTAGACCATCAGGGATTGAAGCTTTCTTT. This sequence joins TRBV5-4 and TRBJ1-1; a possible D gene is TRBD1 (5 bases). This CDR3 is 16 amino acids long. Trimming removed 0 bases at V and 7 bases at J, with 19 bases between. CDR1 is SGHNT, CDR2 YYREEE, per germline (reference sequence).

The chain is built from TRBV19 and TRBJ2-7, with TRBD1 matching 8 bases. Germline V gene sequence: CDR1 LNHDA, CDR2 SQIVND (reference sequence). CDR3 length equals 15 residues. Unmatched junction bases numbered 8, after V lost 5 bases and J lost 2 bases. As DNA, the CDR3 is TGTGCCAGTAGTCTGGGGACAGGTCGCGCCTACGAGCAGTACTTC. Translation gives CASSLGTGRAYEQYF.

This clone was picked up a small number of times. The J gene is TRBJ2-7, the V gene TRBV2; no clear D. Trimming pared 1 base from V and 5 bases from J, leaving 6 bases between. The germline gives CDR1 SNHLY, CDR2 FYNNEI. The CDR3 covers 12 residues. CDR3 sequence: CASSEGRNEQYF. The CDR3 DNA reads as TGTGCCAGCAGTGAAGGCAGAAACGAGCAGTACTTC.

This clone was detected only a few times. This chain joins TRBV2 and TRBJ1-1; D gene unclear. This CDR3 spans 14 amino acids. Germline CDR1 SNHLY, CDR2 FYNNEI. Trimming took 4 bases from V and 5 from J, leaving 14 bases between them. The DNA of the CDR3 is TGTGCCAGCAGTGCCTCCTTCTCTAAAACTGAAGCTTTCTTT. This codes for CASSASFSKTEAFF.